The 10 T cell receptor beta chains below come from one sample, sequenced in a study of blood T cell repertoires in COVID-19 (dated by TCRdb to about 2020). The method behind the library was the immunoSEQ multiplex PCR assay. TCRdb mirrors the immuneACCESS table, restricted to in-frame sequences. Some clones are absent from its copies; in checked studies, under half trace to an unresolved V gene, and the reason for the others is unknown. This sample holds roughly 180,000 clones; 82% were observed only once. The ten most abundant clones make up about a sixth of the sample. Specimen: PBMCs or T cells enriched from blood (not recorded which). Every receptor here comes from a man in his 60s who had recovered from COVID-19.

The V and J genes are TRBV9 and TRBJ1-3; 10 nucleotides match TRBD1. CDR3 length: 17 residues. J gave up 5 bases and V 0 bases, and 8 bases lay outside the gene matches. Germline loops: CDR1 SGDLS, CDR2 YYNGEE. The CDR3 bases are TGTGCCAGCAGCGTAGACTTGACAGGGGGCCTTCGAAACACCATATATTTT. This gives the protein CASSVDLTGGLRNTIYF.

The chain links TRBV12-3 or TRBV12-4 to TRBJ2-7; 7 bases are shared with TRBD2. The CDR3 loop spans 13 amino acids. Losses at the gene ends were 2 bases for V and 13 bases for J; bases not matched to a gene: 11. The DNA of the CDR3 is TGTGCCAGCAGTTTACGTGGGGGGGGAGAGGTTTACTTC. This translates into CASSLRGGGEVYF.

The DNA for the CDR3 is TGTGCCAGCAACATCGGACTGTCGACGAATAATTCACCCCTCCACTTT. Translated, it gives CASNIGLSTNNSPLHF. The genes are TRBV5-6 and TRBJ1-6; D gene ambiguous. V was pared by 6 bases and J by 5 bases, with 18 bases between. The CDR3 consists of 16 residues. CDR1 is SGHDT, CDR2 YYEEEE, per germline.

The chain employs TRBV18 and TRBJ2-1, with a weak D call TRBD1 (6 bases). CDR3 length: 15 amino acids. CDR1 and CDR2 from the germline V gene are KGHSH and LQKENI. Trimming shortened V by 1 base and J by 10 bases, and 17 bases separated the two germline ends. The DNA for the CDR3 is TGTGCCAGCTCACCACAGACACTACAGGGTAGCGAGCAGTTCTTC. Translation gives CASSPQTLQGSEQFF.

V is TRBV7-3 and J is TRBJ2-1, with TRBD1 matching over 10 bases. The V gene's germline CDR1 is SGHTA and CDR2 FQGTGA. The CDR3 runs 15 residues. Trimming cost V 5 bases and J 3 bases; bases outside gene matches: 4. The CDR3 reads CASSETGGHYNEQFF. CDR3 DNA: TGTGCCAGCAGCGAGACAGGGGGCCACTACAATGAGCAGTTCTTC. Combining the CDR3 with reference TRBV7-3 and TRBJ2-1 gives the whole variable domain GAGVSQTPSNKVTEKGKYVELRCDPISGHTALYWYRQSLGQGPEFLIYFQGTGAADDSGLPNDRFFAVRPEGSVSTLKIQRTERGDSAVYLCASSETGGHYNEQFFGPGTRLTVL.

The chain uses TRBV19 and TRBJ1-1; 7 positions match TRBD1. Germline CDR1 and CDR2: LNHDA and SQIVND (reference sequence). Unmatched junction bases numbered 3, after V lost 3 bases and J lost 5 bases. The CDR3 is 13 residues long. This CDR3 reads CASSIQGETEAFF. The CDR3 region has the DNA TGTGCCAGTAGTATTCAGGGGGAGACTGAAGCTTTCTTT.

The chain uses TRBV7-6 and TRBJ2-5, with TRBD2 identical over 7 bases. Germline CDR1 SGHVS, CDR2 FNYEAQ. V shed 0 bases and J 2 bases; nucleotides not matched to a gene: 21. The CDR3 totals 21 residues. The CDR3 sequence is CASSLACTGFSGLAVQETQYF. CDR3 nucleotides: TGTGCCAGCAGCTTAGCTTGTACGGGTTTTTCAGGGCTAGCGGTACAAGAGACCCAGTACTTC.

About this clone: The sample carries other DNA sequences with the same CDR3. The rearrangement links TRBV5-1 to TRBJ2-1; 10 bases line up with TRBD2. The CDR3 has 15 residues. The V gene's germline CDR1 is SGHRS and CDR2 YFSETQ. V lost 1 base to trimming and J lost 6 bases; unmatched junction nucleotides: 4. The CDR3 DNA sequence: TGCGCCAGCAGCTTGTTAGCGGGAGGAGGCAATGAGCAGTTCTTC. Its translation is CASSLLAGGGNEQFF.

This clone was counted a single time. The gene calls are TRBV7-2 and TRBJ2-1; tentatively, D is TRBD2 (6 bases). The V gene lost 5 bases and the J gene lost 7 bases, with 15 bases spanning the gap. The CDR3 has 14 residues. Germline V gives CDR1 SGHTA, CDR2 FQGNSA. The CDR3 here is CASSTPSGYNEQFF. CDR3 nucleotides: TGTGCCAGCAGCACACCCAGCGGGTATAATGAGCAGTTCTTC.

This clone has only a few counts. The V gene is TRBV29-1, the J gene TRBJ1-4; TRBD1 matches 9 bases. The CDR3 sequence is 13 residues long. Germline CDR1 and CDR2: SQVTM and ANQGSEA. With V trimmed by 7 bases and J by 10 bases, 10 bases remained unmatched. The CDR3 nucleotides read TGCAGCGGTAGGACAGGGGATTGGGGAAAACTGTTTTTT. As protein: CSGRTGDWGKLFF.